These 15 T cell receptor beta chains were all obtained from the same sample, sequenced in a study of T cells in Graves' hyperthyroidism and ophthalmopathy (dated by TCRdb to about 2019). Libraries were prepared through multiplex PCR. The sequencer listed for this sample is Illumina HiSeq 2000. Amplification of TCR beta CDR3 regions was carried out from RNA transcripts. For the first round of RT-PCR on the TCR CDR3, the HTBI primer set was used together with the Qiagen OneStep RT-PCR kit. The public reads were reanalyzed by TCRdb: fastp trimming at Q25, MiXCR alignment, in-frame beta chains only. Entries are consolidated by CDR3 protein sequence, retaining the most common genes and DNA. The sample yields some 360,000 distinct CDR3 sequences; approximately 13% were counted once. The ten largest clonotypes hold approximately 10% of the sample. Sequenced material: blood. These receptors were taken from an older woman with Graves' hyperthyroidism.

This clonotype has a handful of counts. This rearrangement joins TRBV5-1 to TRBJ2-2; D is ambiguous. Germline lookup yields CDR1 SGHRS and CDR2 YFSETQ. V dropped 0 bases and J dropped 4 bases, with 10 bases sitting between them. CDR3 length equals 15 residues. CDR3 DNA sequence: TGCGCCAGCAGCTTGGGGGTACTTTTCACCGGGGAGCTGTTTTTT. Protein: CASSLGVLFTGELFF.

Many counts were recorded for this clonotype. The V call is TRBV20-1, the J call TRBJ2-7; D may be TRBD2 (6 bases). The germline V gene has CDR1 DFQATT and CDR2 SNEGSKA (reference sequence). The length of the CDR3 is 13 residues. The germline V and J ends were trimmed by 1 base and 4 bases, with 11 bases remaining between them. The CDR3 loop reads CSARGTTPYEQYF. The CDR3 DNA sequence: TGCAGTGCTAGAGGGACTACACCTTACGAGCAGTACTTC.

This clonotype was found many times. The chain is built from TRBV18 and TRBJ2-7; no clear D. The CDR3 totals 13 residues. The V gene lost 2 bases and the J gene lost 7 bases, with 12 bases spanning the gap. CDR1 and CDR2 (germline): KGHSH, LQKENI. The CDR3 loop is CASSPSMGSEQYF. The DNA for the CDR3 is TGTGCCAGCTCACCATCGATGGGGTCAGAGCAGTACTTC. The full variable domain, its missing parts supplied by reference TRBV18 and TRBJ2-7, is NAGVMQNPRHLVRRRGQEARLRCSPMKGHSHVYWYRQLPEEGLKFMVYLQKENIIDESGMPKERFSAEFPKEGPSILRIQQVVRGDSAAYFCASSPSMGSEQYFGPGTRLTVT.

At least ten counts were recorded for this clonotype. The rearrangement uses TRBV7-9 and TRBJ1-1; the D is unclear. The CDR3 runs to 14 residues. Germline V gene lookup returns CDR1 SEHNR and CDR2 FQNEAQ (reference sequence). Between the trimmed V and J ends, which lost 1 base and 3 bases, there was a span of 9 bases. The CDR3 DNA reads TGTGCCAGCAGCTTAGTTGAGGGTGACACTGAAGCTTTCTTT. This sequence encodes CASSLVEGDTEAFF.

Ten or more counts support this clonotype. The chain joins TRBV7-9 to TRBJ2-5, with 8 bases lining up with TRBD1. The V gene's germline CDR1 is SEHNR and CDR2 FQNEAQ (reference sequence). The V gene end was trimmed by 5 bases and the J gene end by 4 bases; junction bases not matched to a gene: 3. This CDR3 comprises 13 residues. The CDR3 nucleotides read TGTGCCAGCAGCCGTGGACAGGGAGAGACCCAGTACTTC. Amino acids: CASSRGQGETQYF.

CDR3 nucleotides: TGCAGTGCTAGAGCTAGGGTTAGCGGGATTCTGTACTACGAGCAGTACTTC. Protein sequence: CSARARVSGILYYEQYF. The chain carries TRBV20-1 and TRBJ2-7, with TRBD2 matching 8 bases. Per germline, CDR1 DFQATT and CDR2 SNEGSKA (reference sequence). The CDR3 is 17 amino acids. Losses at the gene ends were 1 base for V and 3 bases for J; bases not matched to a gene: 14.

This clonotype was picked up a small number of times. This CDR3 reads CASSFLLVSPNEQFF. The CDR3 DNA is TGTGCCAGCAGCTTTTTACTAGTTTCCCCCAATGAGCAGTTCTTC. V and J are TRBV7-9 and TRBJ2-1; a possible D gene is TRBD2 (5 bases). V lost 3 bases and J lost 6, with 15 bases in between. The CDR3 is 15 amino acids. Germline lookup yields CDR1 SEHNR and CDR2 FQNEAQ (reference sequence).

This clonotype has a count of ten or more. J is TRBJ2-1 and V is TRBV9; D might be TRBD1 (6 bases). Germline CDR1 reads SGDLS; CDR2 reads YYNGEE. This CDR3 is 15 amino acids long. Trimming shortened V by 5 bases and J by 0 bases, and 12 bases separated the two germline ends. This chain's CDR3 is CASSPQGYSYNEQFF. CDR3 in DNA: TGTGCCAGCAGTCCTCAGGGGTACTCCTACAATGAGCAGTTCTTC.

There are many counts of this clonotype. The genes are TRBV7-9 and TRBJ2-7; weak D call: TRBD1 (5 bases). Looked up from germline, CDR1 is SEHNR and CDR2 is FQNEAQ (reference sequence). With 4 bases removed from V and 5 bases from J, the gap between germline ends came to 6 bases. The CDR3 has 11 amino acids. CDR3 nucleotides: TGTGCCAGCAGCTGGGGCGACGAGCAGTACTTC. Amino acids: CASSWGDEQYF. Filled out from reference TRBV7-9 and TRBJ2-7, the complete variable domain reads DTGVSQNPRHKITKRGQNVTFRCDPISEHNRLYWYRQTLGQGPEFLTYFQNEAQLEKSRLLSDRFSAERPKGSFSTLEIQRTEQGDSAMYLCASSWGDEQYFGPGTRLTVT.

This clonotype was picked up many times. V gene TRBV18 combines with J gene TRBJ2-7; the D gene is possibly TRBD1 (6 bases). Germline CDR1 KGHSH, CDR2 LQKENI. This CDR3 spans 14 amino acids. Trimming took 3 bases from V and 4 from J, leaving 13 bases between them. The CDR3 DNA is TGTGCCAGCTCACCGGGGGCGGCGTGGTACGAGCAGTACTTC. Encoded protein: CASSPGAAWYEQYF.

The sample holds many counts of this clonotype. Here the CDR3 reads CASSRRGGTTTEAFF. DNA for the CDR3: TGTGCCAGCAGTCGAAGGGGGGGGACGACCACTGAAGCTTTCTTT. This chain joins TRBV28 and TRBJ1-1; perhaps TRBD1 as D (6 bases). The ends were cut back, 5 bases at V and 4 bases at J, with 17 bases in the middle. Germline V CDR1 and CDR2: MDHEN, SYDVKM. The CDR3 sequence is 15 residues long.

This clonotype was counted many times. V is TRBV7-3 and J is TRBJ1-1; unclear D gene. Germline V gives CDR1 SGHTA, CDR2 FQGTGA. The CDR3 runs 14 residues. With 1 base removed from V and 1 base from J, the gap between germline ends came to 7 bases. For the CDR3, the DNA is TGTGCCAGCAGCTTAAGCACGGCGAACACTGAAGCTTTCTTT. This translates into CASSLSTANTEAFF.

This sequence joins TRBV28 and TRBJ1-2; the D gene is possibly TRBD1 (5 bases). The V and J ends lost 10 bases and 8 bases respectively, with 14 bases between them. In germline, CDR1 is MDHEN, CDR2 SYDVKM. The CDR3 sequence is 11 residues long. DNA for the CDR3: TGTGCCATCCAGGGATCGGGGGGCTACACCTTC. It is translated as CAIQGSGGYTF.

This clonotype was counted ten times or more. The chain has TRBV3-1 and TRBJ2-5; D tentatively fits TRBD1 or TRBD2 (5 bases each). Germline V gene data show CDR1 as LGHDT and CDR2 as YNNKEL (reference sequence). The CDR3 extends over 14 amino acids. V was trimmed by 3 bases and J by 5 bases, leaving 13 bases between them. DNA for the CDR3: TGTGCCAGCAGCCAGGCGCTGTGGGGGGAGACCCAGTACTTC. This codes for CASSQALWGETQYF.

The V call is TRBV5-1, the J call TRBJ2-7, with TRBD1 matching over 9 bases. Germline V CDR1 and CDR2: SGHRS, YFSETQ. J gave up 4 bases and V 3 bases, and 11 bases lay outside the gene matches. The CDR3 has 16 amino acids. The CDR3 spells CASSSNPGQGSYEQYF. In DNA, the CDR3 is TGCGCCAGCAGCTCAAATCCGGGACAGGGTTCTTACGAGCAGTACTTC.